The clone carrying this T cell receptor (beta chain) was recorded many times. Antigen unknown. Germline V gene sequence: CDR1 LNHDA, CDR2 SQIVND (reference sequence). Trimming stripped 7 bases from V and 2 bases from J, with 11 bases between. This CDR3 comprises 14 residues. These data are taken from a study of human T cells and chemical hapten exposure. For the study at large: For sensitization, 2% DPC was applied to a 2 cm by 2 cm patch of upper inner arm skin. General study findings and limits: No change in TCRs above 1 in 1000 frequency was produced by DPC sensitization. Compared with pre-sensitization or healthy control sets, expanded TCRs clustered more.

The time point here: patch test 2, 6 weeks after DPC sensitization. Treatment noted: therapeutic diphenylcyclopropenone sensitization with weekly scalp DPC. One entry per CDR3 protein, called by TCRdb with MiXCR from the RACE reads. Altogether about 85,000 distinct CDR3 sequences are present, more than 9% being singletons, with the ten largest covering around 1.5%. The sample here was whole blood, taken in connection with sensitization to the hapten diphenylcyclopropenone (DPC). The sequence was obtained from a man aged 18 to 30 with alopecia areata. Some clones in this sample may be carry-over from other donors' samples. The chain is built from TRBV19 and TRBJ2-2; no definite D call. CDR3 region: CASTPFGNTGELFF. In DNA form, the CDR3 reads TGTGCCAGTACCCCGTTCGGAAACACCGGGGAGCTGTTTTTT.